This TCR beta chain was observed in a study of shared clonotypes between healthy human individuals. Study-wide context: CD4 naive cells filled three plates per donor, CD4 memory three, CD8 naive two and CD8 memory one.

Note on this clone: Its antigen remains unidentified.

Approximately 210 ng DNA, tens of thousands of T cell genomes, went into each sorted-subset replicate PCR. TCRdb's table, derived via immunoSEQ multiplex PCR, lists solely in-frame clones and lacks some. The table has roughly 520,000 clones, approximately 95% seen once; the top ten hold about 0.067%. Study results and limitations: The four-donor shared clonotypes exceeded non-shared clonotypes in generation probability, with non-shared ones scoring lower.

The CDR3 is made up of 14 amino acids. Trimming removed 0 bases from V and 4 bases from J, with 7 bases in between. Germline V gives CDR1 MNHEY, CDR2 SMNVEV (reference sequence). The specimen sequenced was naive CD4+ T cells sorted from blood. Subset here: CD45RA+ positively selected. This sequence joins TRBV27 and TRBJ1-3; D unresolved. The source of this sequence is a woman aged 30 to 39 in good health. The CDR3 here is CASSLSGYGNTIYF. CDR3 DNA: TGTGCCAGCAGTTTATCAGGGTACGGAAACACCATATATTTT.